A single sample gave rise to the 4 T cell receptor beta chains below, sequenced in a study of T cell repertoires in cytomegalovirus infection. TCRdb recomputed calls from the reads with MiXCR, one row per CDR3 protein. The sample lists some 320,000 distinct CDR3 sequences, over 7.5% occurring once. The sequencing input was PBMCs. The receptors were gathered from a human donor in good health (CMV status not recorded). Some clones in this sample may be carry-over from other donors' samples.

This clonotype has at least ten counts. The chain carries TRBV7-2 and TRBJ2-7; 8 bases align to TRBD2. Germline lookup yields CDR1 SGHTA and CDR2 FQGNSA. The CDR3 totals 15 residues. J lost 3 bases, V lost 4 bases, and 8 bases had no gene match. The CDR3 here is CASSSSTGTSYEQYF. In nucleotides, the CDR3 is TGTGCCAGCAGCTCATCAACCGGGACTAGCTACGAGCAGTACTTC.

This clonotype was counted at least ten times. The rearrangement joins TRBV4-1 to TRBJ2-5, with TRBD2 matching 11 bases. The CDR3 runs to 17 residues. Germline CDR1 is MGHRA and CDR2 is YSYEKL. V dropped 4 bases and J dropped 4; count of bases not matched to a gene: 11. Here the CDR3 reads CASSLTPTSGSLETQYF. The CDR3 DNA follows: TGCGCCAGCAGCCTTACTCCTACTAGCGGGAGTTTAGAGACCCAGTACTTC.

The CDR3 sequence: CASSGTGERTEAFF. CDR3 DNA: TGTGCCAGCAGCGGGACAGGGGAAAGGACTGAAGCTTTCTTT. This chain connects TRBV6-5 to TRBJ1-1; TRBD1 agrees at 10 bases. The CDR3 is made up of 14 amino acids. Looked up from germline, CDR1 is MNHEY and CDR2 is SVGAGI. V lost 6 bases to trimming and J lost 5 bases; unmatched junction nucleotides: 6.

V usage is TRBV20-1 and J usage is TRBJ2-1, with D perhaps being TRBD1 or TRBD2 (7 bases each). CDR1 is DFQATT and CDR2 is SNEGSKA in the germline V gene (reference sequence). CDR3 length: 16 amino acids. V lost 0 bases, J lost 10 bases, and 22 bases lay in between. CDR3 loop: CSARDPRGGPFVEQFF. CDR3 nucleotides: TGCAGTGCTAGAGACCCCAGGGGGGGACCCTTTGTAGAGCAGTTCTTC.